The 31 T cell receptor beta chains reported below all come from one sample, sequenced in a study of T cell responses to AZD1222 COVID-19 vaccine. The protocol was immunoSEQ multiplex PCR, while the TCRdb copy is restricted to in-frame clones and leaves out a portion. This table has 100,000 to 150,000 clones, approximately 88% appearing once. The specimen was peripheral blood, collected on day 0 of AZD1222 vaccination. The receptors come from an adult in good health.

In its sample, this clone was seen once. This rearrangement joins TRBV2 to TRBJ2-7; no definite D call. The CDR3 has 11 residues. The germline CDR1 and CDR2 sequences are SNHLY and FYNNEI. Trimming removed 4 bases from V and 4 bases from J, with 5 bases in between. This chain's CDR3 is CASSAVYEQYF. The CDR3 DNA sequence: TGTGCCAGCAGTGCTGTTTACGAGCAGTACTTC. Full variable domain (remainder filled in from reference TRBV2 and TRBJ2-7): EPEVTQTPSHQVTQMGQEVILRCVPISNHLYFYWYRQILGQKVEFLVSFYNNEISEKSEIFDDQFSVERPDGSNFTLKIRSTKLEDSAMYFCASSAVYEQYFGPGTRLTVT.

The chain combines TRBV24-1 with TRBJ1-2; D is unresolved. Between the trimmed V and J ends, which lost 4 bases and 8 bases, there was a span of 7 bases. Looked up from germline, CDR1 is KGHDR and CDR2 is SFDVKD. The CDR3 totals 11 residues. The CDR3 sequence: CATSDEAGYTF. CDR3 DNA sequence: TGTGCCACCAGTGACGAGGCCGGCTACACCTTC.

This clone was observed a single time. V usage is TRBV29-1 and J usage is TRBJ2-7; D remains ambiguous. Between the trimmed V and J ends, which lost 4 bases and 3 bases, there was a span of 16 bases. Germline V lookup: CDR1 SQVTM, CDR2 ANQGSEA. This CDR3 is 14 amino acids long. The CDR3 region has the DNA TGCAGCGTTGCTGGTACCAGCCAGCGCTACGAGCAGTACTTC. Encoded protein: CSVAGTSQRYEQYF.

The chain combines TRBV27 with TRBJ2-2, with 9 positions matching TRBD1. Losses at the gene ends were 4 bases for V and 5 bases for J; bases not matched to a gene: 5. The CDR3 spans 15 residues. Germline lookup yields CDR1 MNHEY and CDR2 SMNVEV (reference sequence). Here the CDR3 reads CASSSQGAGTGELFF. The CDR3 DNA is TGTGCCAGCAGTTCACAGGGGGCTGGAACCGGGGAGCTGTTTTTT.

The chain recombines TRBV4-3 with TRBJ2-3; 15 nucleotides agree with TRBD2. The germline gives CDR1 LGHNA, CDR2 YSLEER. This CDR3 comprises 19 residues. The V and J ends lost 0 bases and 0 bases, in that order; junction bases with no gene match: 4. Here the CDR3 DNA reads TGCGCCAGCAGCCAAGAGGGACTAGCGGGGGGCATAAGCACAGATACGCAGTATTTT. It encodes CASSQEGLAGGISTDTQYF.

The chain links TRBV19 to TRBJ1-1; D might be TRBD1 (6 bases). CDR3 length: 15 amino acids. CDR1 is LNHDA and CDR2 is SQIVND in the germline V gene (reference sequence). V was trimmed by 3 bases and J by 5 bases, leaving 16 bases between them. The CDR3 sequence is CASSIGRGRGTEAFF. In DNA, the CDR3 is TGTGCCAGTAGTATCGGGCGGGGAAGGGGGACTGAAGCTTTCTTT.

This clone came up once. The genes are TRBV2 and TRBJ1-3; tentative D call: TRBD1 (6 bases). Germline CDR1 SNHLY, CDR2 FYNNEI. This CDR3 is 14 amino acids long. The V end was cut by 4 bases, the J end by 0 bases, with 7 bases between. The CDR3 here is CASSATGSGNTIYF. In DNA form, the CDR3 reads TGTGCCAGCAGTGCGACAGGCTCTGGAAACACCATATATTTT.

V and J are TRBV29-1 and TRBJ1-1; 7 bases are a match to TRBD1. The CDR3 covers 15 residues. J lost 1 base, V lost 6 bases, and 11 bases had no gene match. Germline CDR1 is SQVTM and CDR2 is ANQGSEA. The CDR3 bases are TGCAGCGTCGACGGACAGGCGAGCTGGAACACTGAAGCTTTCTTT. It yields the protein CSVDGQASWNTEAFF.

V is TRBV7-5 and J is TRBJ2-7; the D segment call TRBD2 is taken from the table without a DNA check. TRBV7-5 is given as a pseudogene. This CDR3 has 13 residues. CDR3 region: CARSSEGCYEQYF. CDR3 nucleotide sequence: TGTGCCAGAAGCTCTGAGGGTTGCTACGAGCAGTACTTC.

The chain carries TRBV27 and TRBJ2-5; 10 nucleotides agree with TRBD1. Trimming took 6 bases from V and 3 from J; bases not matched to a gene: 4. The CDR3 has 14 amino acids. Germline assignment: CDR1 MNHEY and CDR2 SMNVEV (reference sequence). This chain's CDR3 is CASRVGTGEETQYF. CDR3 DNA: TGTGCCAGCAGAGTAGGGACAGGGGAAGAGACCCAGTACTTC.

The chain recombines TRBV27 with TRBJ1-5; 7 bases fit TRBD1. The CDR3 runs 16 residues. Germline V lookup: CDR1 MNHEY, CDR2 SMNVEV (reference sequence). V was pared by 2 bases and J by 3 bases, with 7 bases of the junction left unmatched. CDR3 amino acids: CASSLLPGGFNQPQHF. The CDR3 nucleotides are TGTGCCAGCAGTTTACTGCCAGGGGGGTTCAATCAGCCCCAGCATTTT.

The chain joins TRBV7-9 to TRBJ2-7; TRBD2 matches 8 bases. With V trimmed by 5 bases and J by 6 bases, 3 bases remained unmatched. The CDR3 runs to 12 residues. The germline V gene encodes CDR1 SEHNR and CDR2 FQNEAQ (reference sequence). The CDR3 sequence is CASSREGSEQYF. The CDR3 DNA is TGTGCCAGCAGCCGGGAGGGAAGCGAGCAGTACTTC.

This sequence joins TRBV5-5 and TRBJ1-1; D is perhaps TRBD1 (5 bases). V lost 3 bases and J lost 0, with 12 bases in between. The CDR3 is 15 residues long. The germline gives CDR1 SGHKS, CDR2 YYEKEE (reference sequence). The CDR3 DNA sequence: TGTGCCAGCAGCTCCAGGACAAGCTTGAACACTGAAGCTTTCTTT. It translates to CASSSRTSLNTEAFF. The full variable domain, rest sourced from reference TRBV5-5 and TRBJ1-1, is DAGVTQSPTHLIKTRGQQVTLRCSPISGHKSVSWYQQVLGQGPQFIFQYYEKEERGRGNFPDRFSARQFPNYSSELNVNALLLGDSALYLCASSSRTSLNTEAFFGQGTRLTVV.

The rearrangement links TRBV6-5 to TRBJ2-3; a weak D match, TRBD2 (6 bases). Germline loops: CDR1 MNHEY, CDR2 SVGAGI. The germline V and J ends were trimmed by 6 bases and 4 bases, with 11 bases remaining between them. The CDR3 covers 13 residues. In DNA, the CDR3 is TGTGCCAGCAGAGGGGAGGCAGCAGATACGCAGTATTTT. Residues: CASRGEAADTQYF.

This clone appeared a single time. The V call is TRBV6-5, the J call TRBJ1-2; TRBD1 agrees at 9 bases. CDR1 and CDR2 (germline): MNHEY, SVGAGI. This CDR3 is 15 amino acids long. V trimming: 6 bases; J trimming: 2 bases; junction bases outside the gene matches: 7. The CDR3 spells CASSSPGQGNYGYTF. The CDR3 DNA is TGTGCCAGCAGCTCTCCGGGACAGGGCAACTATGGCTACACCTTC.

By sample fraction, this clone is medium-sized. The chain recombines TRBV6-5 with TRBJ1-5; D unclear. Per the germline V gene, CDR1 is MNHEY and CDR2 is SVGAGI. The CDR3 is made up of 15 amino acids. Trimming stripped 6 bases from V and 2 bases from J, with 14 bases between. The CDR3 bases are TGTGCCAGCAGCGTAGAGGAAAGCGGCAATCAGCCCCAGCATTTT. Encoded protein: CASSVEESGNQPQHF.

The J gene is TRBJ2-1, the V gene TRBV7-2; TRBD1 aligns across 7 bases. The CDR3 length is 19 residues. Trimming at V came to 1 base and at J to 0 bases, leaving 12 bases not matched to a gene. Germline V gene data show CDR1 as SGHTA and CDR2 as FQGNSA. This CDR3 is CASSLVRRGLRSSYNEQFF. DNA of the CDR3: TGTGCCAGCAGCTTAGTGAGAAGGGGGCTTAGGAGCTCCTACAATGAGCAGTTCTTC.

This clone was counted only a few times. The J gene is TRBJ1-3, the V gene TRBV28; TRBD1 matches at 7 bases. Germline CDR1 MDHEN, CDR2 SYDVKM. J gave up 3 bases and V 6 bases, and 8 bases lay outside the gene matches. The CDR3 sequence is 15 residues long. CDR3 bases: TGTGCCAGCAGCTCCAGGGGGATGTTTGGAAACACCATATATTTT. The encoded protein is CASSSRGMFGNTIYF.

This clone was observed a handful of times. The chain joins TRBV28 to TRBJ1-3, with D unclear. Germline-derived CDR1 and CDR2 are MDHEN and SYDVKM. Between the trimmed V and J ends, which lost 3 bases and 4 bases, there was a span of 4 bases. The length of the CDR3 is 12 residues. The CDR3: CASSFLGNTIYF. The CDR3 DNA reads TGTGCCAGCAGTTTCTTAGGAAACACCATATATTTT.

The chain links TRBV7-7 to TRBJ2-1, with D maybe TRBD2 (6 bases). V was pared by 2 bases and J by 10 bases, with 12 bases between. In germline, CDR1 is SSHAT, CDR2 FNYEAQ (reference sequence). The CDR3 sequence is 13 residues long. The CDR3 DNA sequence: TGTGCCAGCAGCTTACGAAAGGGAGGCGAGCAGTTCTTC. Amino acids: CASSLRKGGEQFF.

The chain employs TRBV27 and TRBJ2-2; D gene uncertain. Between the trimmed V and J ends, which lost 2 bases and 11 bases, there was a span of 15 bases. The germline CDR1 and CDR2 sequences are MNHEY and SMNVEV (reference sequence). The length of the CDR3 is 14 residues. The DNA of the CDR3 is TGTGCCAGCAGTTTAACTCAGTTCCTCCCCGAGCTGTTTTTT. Protein sequence: CASSLTQFLPELFF.

The chain has TRBV3-1 (or the pseudogene TRBV3-2) and TRBJ2-1; 8 nucleotides match TRBD2. Per the germline V gene, CDR1 is LGHDT and CDR2 is YNNKEL (reference sequence). The V and J ends lost 1 base and 5 bases, in that order; junction bases with no gene match: 7. The CDR3 spans 16 residues. The CDR3 region has the DNA TGTGCCAGCAGCCAAGGGGGTAGCGGGAACCACAATGAGCAGTTCTTC. Its protein is CASSQGGSGNHNEQFF.

The chain's CDR3 is CASSDETGGWSGELFF. The CDR3 DNA is TGTGCCAGCAGTGATGAGACAGGGGGCTGGTCCGGGGAGCTGTTTTTT. The chain joins TRBV2 to TRBJ2-2, with 10 nucleotides matching TRBD1. This CDR3 spans 16 amino acids. The germline gives CDR1 SNHLY, CDR2 FYNNEI. Losses at the gene ends were 3 bases for V and 6 bases for J; bases not matched to a gene: 7. Full variable domain (rest looked up from reference TRBV2 and TRBJ2-2): EPEVTQTPSHQVTQMGQEVILRCVPISNHLYFYWYRQILGQKVEFLVSFYNNEISEKSEIFDDQFSVERPDGSNFTLKIRSTKLEDSAMYFCASSDETGGWSGELFFGEGSRLTVL.

This clone was found once. V is TRBV5-5 and J is TRBJ1-5; D not resolved. With 1 base removed from V and 0 bases from J, the gap between germline ends came to 5 bases. Germline CDR1 is SGHKS and CDR2 is YYEKEE (reference sequence). The CDR3 has 14 residues. CDR3 protein: CASSLWDSNQPQHF. The CDR3 DNA reads as TGTGCCAGCAGCTTGTGGGATAGCAATCAGCCCCAGCATTTT.

The gene calls are TRBV5-1 and TRBJ2-7; D is unclear. Germline lookup yields CDR1 SGHRS and CDR2 YFSETQ. This CDR3 region has 14 residues. The V end lost 0 bases, the J end lost 5 bases, and 12 bases lay between the germline ends. The CDR3: CASSLGSLPHEQYF. The CDR3 region has the DNA TGCGCCAGCAGCTTGGGGTCACTCCCCCACGAGCAGTACTTC. Based on the CDR3 plus reference TRBV5-1 and TRBJ2-7, the full variable domain is KAGVTQTPRYLIKTRGQQVTLSCSPISGHRSVSWYQQTPGQGLQFLFEYFSETQRNKGNFPGRFSGRQFSNSRSEMNVSTLELGDSALYLCASSLGSLPHEQYFGPGTRLTVT.

This chain connects TRBV6-5 to TRBJ1-4, with 8 bases identical to TRBD1. V gave up 4 bases and J gave up 8 bases; unmatched junction bases: 12. Germline V lookup: CDR1 MNHEY, CDR2 SVGAGI. This CDR3 is built from 16 residues. The CDR3 bases are TGTGCCAGCAGTTTAACAGGGGGGAGCGATAGGGAAAAACTGTTTTTT. This translates into CASSLTGGSDREKLFF.

The V and J genes are TRBV25-1 and TRBJ2-2, with 7 nucleotides matching TRBD2. CDR1 is MGHDK and CDR2 is SYGVNS in the germline V gene. Trimming removed 2 bases from V and 0 bases from J; junction bases left unmatched: 6. This CDR3 has 17 residues. The CDR3 DNA reads TGTGCCAGCAGTGAAAGCGCTAGCGGAGCGAACACCGGGGAGCTGTTTTTT. Its protein is CASSESASGANTGELFF.

This chain links TRBV15 with TRBJ2-1; D remains unclear. The CDR3 sequence is 11 residues long. Germline CDR1 is LNHNV and CDR2 is YYDKDF (reference sequence). Trimming shortened V by 0 bases and J by 8 bases, and 2 bases separated the two germline ends. CDR3 in amino acids: CATSREYEQFF. The CDR3 DNA sequence: TGTGCCACCAGCAGAGAGTATGAGCAGTTCTTC.

V gene TRBV27 combines with J gene TRBJ1-5; D is unclear. CDR1 is MNHEY, CDR2 SMNVEV, per germline (reference sequence). The ends were cut back, 6 bases at V and 5 bases at J, with 20 bases in the middle. This CDR3 has 16 residues. CDR3 protein: CASRSRWGREDQPQHF. The CDR3 DNA sequence: TGTGCCAGCAGGTCACGGTGGGGTAGGGAGGATCAGCCCCAGCATTTT.

V is TRBV4-2 and J is TRBJ2-7; 8 nucleotides agree with TRBD2. Germline V gene lookup returns CDR1 LGHNA and CDR2 YNFKEQ. V shed 0 bases and J 2 bases; nucleotides not matched to a gene: 6. The CDR3 loop spans 16 amino acids. CDR3 nucleotides: TGTGCCAGCAGCCAAGATGTATTAGCGGGGCCCTACGAGCAGTACTTC. The encoded protein is CASSQDVLAGPYEQYF.

The rearrangement links TRBV7-8 to TRBJ2-7; TRBD2 matches 11 bases. V gave up 4 bases and J gave up 2 bases; unmatched junction bases: 4. Germline CDR1 is SGHVS and CDR2 is FQNEAQ. The CDR3 length is 15 residues. DNA for the CDR3: TGTGCCAGCAGCTCTGGGACTAGCGGACCCTACGAGCAGTACTTC. Its protein is CASSSGTSGPYEQYF.